Each of the 15 T cell receptor beta chains below was sequenced from the same sample in a study of coeliac disease. Only in-frame clones appear in the TCRdb table, and some are missing; sequencing was by immunoSEQ multiplex PCR. The top ten clones hold 7% to 9.5% of a sample with approximately 5,400 clones, 55% to 70% of them seen once. Input material: lymphocytes from the gut lamina propria. These receptor sequences come from a man between 65 and 80 years old with active celiac disease.

This clone was counted once. The chain is built from TRBV5-1 and TRBJ1-4; a possible D gene is TRBD1 (6 bases). The length of the CDR3 is 16 residues. The germline V and J ends were trimmed by 2 bases and 1 base, with 12 bases remaining between them. Germline V gene data show CDR1 as SGHRS and CDR2 as YFSETQ. The CDR3, as DNA: TGCGCCAGCAGCTTCCCGACAGGAAAAACTAATGAAAAACTGTTTTTT. Its protein is CASSFPTGKTNEKLFF.

The chain combines TRBV29-1 with TRBJ2-7; 8 bases align to TRBD1. This CDR3 has 15 amino acids. V lost 1 base and J lost 4; bases outside the gene matches: 9. CDR1 and CDR2 from the germline V gene are SQVTM and ANQGSEA. The CDR3 region has the DNA TGCAGCGTTGAAGGAGAGGCAGGGGGCTTGTACGAGCAGTACTTC. Translation gives CSVEGEAGGLYEQYF.

The chain is built from TRBV30 and TRBJ2-4, with a weak D call TRBD1 (6 bases). The CDR3 extends over 12 amino acids. V dropped 4 bases and J dropped 6 bases, with 10 bases sitting between them. Looked up from germline, CDR1 is GTSNPN and CDR2 is SVGIG (reference sequence). The CDR3: CAWNVQGNIQYF. The CDR3 bases are TGTGCCTGGAACGTACAGGGAAACATTCAGTACTTC. The complete variable domain, with remaining parts taken from reference TRBV30 and TRBJ2-4, reads SQTIHQWPATLVQPVGSPLSLECTVEGTSNPNLYWYRQAAGRGLQLLFYSVGIGQISSEVPQNLSASRPQDRQFILSSKKLLLSDSGFYLCAWNVQGNIQYFGAGTRLSVL.

This clone has just a few counts. The chain combines TRBV5-1 with TRBJ2-5; no clear D. Germline lookup yields CDR1 SGHRS and CDR2 YFSETQ. The CDR3 spans 14 residues. V was cut by 4 bases and J by 5 bases, with 15 bases left in between. CDR3 coding DNA: TGCGCCAGCAGCAAAGGAAGCGACCGGGAGACCCAGTACTTC. Residues: CASSKGSDRETQYF.

The rearrangement links TRBV5-1 to TRBJ1-6; 7 bases are shared with TRBD1. V lost 0 bases to trimming and J lost 1 base; unmatched junction nucleotides: 10. The germline V gene encodes CDR1 SGHRS and CDR2 YFSETQ. The CDR3 sequence is 19 residues long. The CDR3 DNA reads TGCGCCAGCAGCTTGGATTGGGACAGCGGGTGGTCCTATAATTCACCCCTCCACTTT. Its protein is CASSLDWDSGWSYNSPLHF.

The chain uses TRBV2 and TRBJ2-1; 7 positions agree with TRBD1. CDR1 and CDR2 (germline): SNHLY, FYNNEI. V was pared by 5 bases and J by 8 bases, with 6 bases of the junction left unmatched. This CDR3 comprises 13 residues. The CDR3 region is CASSQTGQYEQFF. The CDR3 region has the DNA TGTGCCAGCAGTCAAACGGGACAGTATGAGCAGTTCTTC. The variable domain in full, completed from reference TRBV2 and TRBJ2-1, reads EPEVTQTPSHQVTQMGQEVILRCVPISNHLYFYWYRQILGQKVEFLVSFYNNEISEKSEIFDDQFSVERPDGSNFTLKIRSTKLEDSAMYFCASSQTGQYEQFFGPGTRLTVL.

The chain carries TRBV7-6 and TRBJ2-1; D possibly corresponds to TRBD2 (6 bases). V was trimmed by 5 bases and J by 4 bases, leaving 15 bases between them. Per the germline V gene, CDR1 is SGHVS and CDR2 is FNYEAQ. CDR3 size: 15 residues. The DNA for the CDR3 is TGTGCCAGCAGCCCCGGAGGGCCGCGATACAATGAGCAGTTCTTC. It translates to CASSPGGPRYNEQFF.

This clone has a handful of counts. The genes are TRBV27 and TRBJ2-5, with TRBD1 identical over 9 bases. Germline V gives CDR1 MNHEY, CDR2 SMNVEV (reference sequence). The trim removed 6 bases at V and 5 bases at J, leaving 16 bases unmatched. This CDR3 is 17 amino acids long. CDR3 DNA: TGTGCCAGCAGCCGCCCCCCCGGGACAGGGTCGGGGGAGACCCAGTACTTC. It translates to CASSRPPGTGSGETQYF.

This clone turned up a few times. Other nucleotide sequences in the sample specify the same CDR3. This rearrangement joins TRBV19 to TRBJ1-6; 10 positions agree with TRBD1. J gave up 10 bases and V 1 base, and 7 bases lay outside the gene matches. Looked up from germline, CDR1 is LNHDA and CDR2 is SQIVND (reference sequence). This CDR3 is 16 amino acids long. CDR3 DNA sequence: TGTGCCAGTAGTATAGCGGGGACAGGGGTTTACTCACCCCTCCACTTT. Translated, it gives CASSIAGTGVYSPLHF.

J is TRBJ1-5 and V is TRBV4-2; unclear D gene. CDR3 length: 18 residues. Trimming shortened V by 0 bases and J by 3 bases, and 18 bases separated the two germline ends. Looked up from germline, CDR1 is LGHNA and CDR2 is YNFKEQ. CDR3 in DNA: TGTGCCAGCAGCCAAGAGGCCCATCAGGTCGGGAACAATCAGCCCCAGCATTTT. Protein product: CASSQEAHQVGNNQPQHF.

V and J are TRBV25-1 and TRBJ1-1; TRBD1 matches 9 bases. This CDR3 is built from 14 residues. Unmatched junction bases numbered 7, after V lost 7 bases and J lost 4 bases. The V gene's germline CDR1 is MGHDK and CDR2 SYGVNS. The CDR3 reads CASTRQGVGTEAFF. The CDR3 DNA is TGTGCCAGCACGCGACAGGGGGTAGGCACTGAAGCTTTCTTT.

The chain employs TRBV29-1 and TRBJ2-1; TRBD1 aligns across 7 bases. The ends lost 5 bases at V and 0 bases at J; junction bases unmatched: 4. The CDR3 is 14 residues long. CDR1 and CDR2 (germline): SQVTM, ANQGSEA. CDR3 sequence reads: CSVSGTDSYNEQFF. In DNA form, the CDR3 reads TGCAGCGTTTCCGGGACAGACTCCTACAATGAGCAGTTCTTC.

This clone appeared a few times. The CDR3 here is CASSTLSTGVYNEQFF. The CDR3 DNA is TGTGCCAGCAGTACCCTATCCACCGGGGTTTACAATGAGCAGTTCTTC. The chain couples TRBV27 to TRBJ2-1, with D perhaps matching TRBD2 (5 bases). In germline, CDR1 is MNHEY, CDR2 SMNVEV (reference sequence). Trimming took 5 bases from V and 4 from J, leaving 18 bases between them. CDR3 length: 16 amino acids.

The rearrangement joins TRBV23-1 to TRBJ1-5, with D unclear. TRBV23-1 is an ORF; its function is uncertain. The CDR3 totals 15 residues. V was shortened by 5 bases and J by 5 bases, with 16 bases between the two germline ends. In DNA form, the CDR3 reads TGCGCCAGCAGTGATCGGGGTCTAGGCGATCAGCCCCAGCATTTT. Amino acid sequence: CASSDRGLGDQPQHF.

This chain links TRBV6-5 with TRBJ2-7, with 10 bases matching TRBD2. Germline loops: CDR1 MNHEY, CDR2 SVGAGI. With V trimmed by 7 bases and J by 7 bases, 10 bases remained unmatched. The CDR3 consists of 14 residues. CDR3 nucleotides: TGTGCCAGCAAACCATCTCTAGCGGGAGTTGAGCAGTACTTC. This translates into CASKPSLAGVEQYF.